This entry lists 22 T cell receptor beta chains sequenced from one sample in a study of blood T cell repertoires in COVID-19. Produced via immunoSEQ multiplex PCR; TCRdb's table is partial and in-frame only. Of 350,000 or so clones listed, over 75% are singletons. Sample: PBMCs or T cells enriched from blood (not recorded which). These receptors all come from a woman aged 30 to 39 who had recovered from COVID-19.

The chain has TRBV7-9 and TRBJ1-2; TRBD1 matches 7 bases. The length of the CDR3 is 15 residues. Germline values: CDR1 SEHNR, CDR2 FQNEAQ (reference sequence). V lost 5 bases to trimming and J lost 0 bases; unmatched junction nucleotides: 6. CDR3 protein: CASSLGQATNYGYTF. CDR3 bases: TGTGCCAGCAGCCTCGGACAGGCCACTAACTATGGCTACACCTTC.

The J gene is TRBJ2-7, the V gene TRBV12-3 or TRBV12-4; TRBD1 matches 7 bases. The CDR3 contains 13 residues. The ends lost 6 bases at V and 5 bases at J; junction bases unmatched: 7. The CDR3 DNA follows: TGTGCCAGCAGACCAACAGGGGCCAACGAGCAGTACTTC. The encoded protein is CASRPTGANEQYF.

The gene calls are TRBV6-1 and TRBJ1-5; 8 bases agree with TRBD1. Germline lookup yields CDR1 MNHNS and CDR2 SASEGT. The CDR3 is 15 amino acids. V gave up 6 bases and J gave up 1 base; unmatched junction bases: 5. CDR3 bases: TGTGCCAGCAGCAGGGGGCGGCAGAGCAATCAGCCCCAGCATTTT. Encoded protein: CASSRGRQSNQPQHF.

The CDR3 is CASSHHDRDDQPQHF. Here the CDR3 DNA reads TGTGCCAGCAGCCACCATGACAGGGATGATCAGCCCCAGCATTTT. The chain couples TRBV6-1 to TRBJ1-5, with 7 nucleotides matching TRBD1. Germline values: CDR1 MNHNS, CDR2 SASEGT. This CDR3 region has 15 residues. V gave up 6 bases and J gave up 5 bases; unmatched junction bases: 10.

This clone has a single count. Here the CDR3 reads CATSIQGRNQPQHF. Here the CDR3 DNA reads TGTGCCACCAGCATACAGGGTCGCAATCAGCCCCAGCATTTT. The J gene is TRBJ1-5, the V gene TRBV15; the D gene is possibly TRBD1 (6 bases). CDR1 and CDR2 (germline): LNHNV, YYDKDF (reference sequence). The CDR3 has 14 residues. The V end was cut by 4 bases, the J end by 2 bases, with 9 bases between.

This clone occurred once. J is TRBJ1-1 and V is TRBV28; D is possibly TRBD1 (5 bases). This CDR3 is built from 14 residues. The V end was cut by 2 bases, the J end by 7 bases, with 14 bases between. From germline, CDR1 is MDHEN and CDR2 SYDVKM. The CDR3 spells CASSLASGLDEAFF. In DNA form, the CDR3 reads TGTGCCAGCAGTTTAGCATCGGGACTGGATGAAGCTTTCTTT.

The chain couples TRBV3-1 (or the pseudogene TRBV3-2) to TRBJ2-7, with 9 bases that match TRBD1. Trimming took 4 bases from V and 5 from J; bases not matched to a gene: 9. In germline, CDR1 is LGHDT, CDR2 YNNKEL (reference sequence). The CDR3 totals 15 residues. This CDR3 reads CASSPWGQGKDEQYF. CDR3 coding DNA: TGTGCCAGCAGCCCCTGGGGACAGGGCAAGGACGAGCAGTACTTC.

This clone has a single count. This sample includes further DNA sequences coding for the same CDR3. The chain links TRBV28 to TRBJ2-2; possibly TRBD1 for D (5 bases). Trimming shortened V by 9 bases and J by 1 base, and 9 bases separated the two germline ends. The CDR3 contains 13 residues. Germline V gives CDR1 MDHEN, CDR2 SYDVKM. CDR3 residues: CASRTGNTGELFF. CDR3 nucleotide sequence: TGTGCCAGTCGCACAGGGAACACCGGGGAGCTGTTTTTT.

The CDR3 protein is CASSFTGGETQYF. In nucleotides, the CDR3 is TGTGCCAGCAGTTTCACAGGGGGAGAGACCCAGTACTTC. The chain links TRBV12-3 or TRBV12-4 to TRBJ2-5, with 8 nucleotides matching TRBD1. The V and J ends lost 3 bases and 4 bases, in that order; junction bases with no gene match: 1. CDR3 length: 13 residues.

This clone appeared once. The V call is TRBV7-2, the J call TRBJ2-7; 13 positions match TRBD2. Per germline, CDR1 SGHTA and CDR2 FQGNSA. V was pared by 6 bases and J by 2 bases, with 4 bases of the junction left unmatched. CDR3 length: 15 amino acids. The CDR3 DNA reads as TGTGCCAGCAGACAAGGACTAGCGGGGGCCTACGAGCAGTACTTC. Its translation is CASRQGLAGAYEQYF.

The chain has TRBV7-9 and TRBJ2-5, with 7 bases matching TRBD1. V shed 5 bases and J 5 bases; nucleotides not matched to a gene: 11. Looked up from germline, CDR1 is SEHNR and CDR2 is FQNEAQ (reference sequence). CDR3 length equals 15 residues. For the CDR3, the DNA is TGTGCCAGCAGCAAGCAGACAGGGTTGAGGGAGACCCAGTACTTC. Translated, it gives CASSKQTGLRETQYF.

This clone was counted a single time. The chain employs TRBV3-1 (or the pseudogene TRBV3-2) and TRBJ2-3; TRBD2 matches 7 bases. Germline loops: CDR1 LGHDT, CDR2 YNNKEL (reference sequence). The CDR3 covers 16 residues. V was pared by 0 bases and J by 4 bases, with 7 bases of the junction left unmatched. The CDR3 loop reads CASSQDPGGGADTQYF. CDR3 DNA: TGTGCCAGCAGCCAAGATCCCGGGGGAGGGGCAGATACGCAGTATTTT.

The genes are TRBV5-1 and TRBJ2-7; no clear D gene. The CDR3 is made up of 11 amino acids. Germline V CDR1 and CDR2: SGHRS, YFSETQ. Between the trimmed V and J ends, which lost 3 bases and 2 bases, there was a span of 3 bases. As DNA, the CDR3 is TGCGCCAGCAGCTCCGCCTACGAGCAGTACTTC. It specifies CASSSAYEQYF.

This clone was detected only once. The chain links TRBV7-2 to TRBJ1-6; no firm D call. This CDR3 has 12 amino acids. V was cut by 8 bases and J by 9 bases, with 11 bases left in between. The germline V gene encodes CDR1 SGHTA and CDR2 FQGNSA. The CDR3 region has the DNA TGTGCCAGCGGTTCGGGTGGTTCACCCCTCCACTTT. This translates into CASGSGGSPLHF. The variable domain in full, with the rest retrieved from reference TRBV7-2 and TRBJ1-6, is GAGVSQSPSNKVTEKGKDVELRCDPISGHTALYWYRQSLGQGLEFLIYFQGNSAPDKSGLPSDRFSAERTGGSVSTLTIQRTQQEDSAVYLCASGSGGSPLHFGNGTRLTVT.

The genes are TRBV19 and TRBJ1-2; D not resolved. Germline CDR1 is LNHDA and CDR2 is SQIVND (reference sequence). The CDR3 spans 13 residues. The ends were cut back, 8 bases at V and 2 bases at J, with 12 bases in the middle. The CDR3 spells CASGAGLNYGYTF. CDR3 DNA sequence: TGTGCCAGTGGCGCAGGCTTGAACTATGGCTACACCTTC.

J is TRBJ2-5 and V is TRBV6-5; D might be TRBD2 (7 bases). Trimming stripped 11 bases from V and 1 base from J, with 11 bases between. Germline assignment: CDR1 MNHEY and CDR2 SVGAGI. The CDR3 loop spans 12 amino acids. The CDR3 sequence is CAGGGGQETQYF. DNA for the CDR3: TGTGCCGGAGGGGGGGGCCAAGAGACCCAGTACTTC.

The chain links TRBV14 to TRBJ2-1; 7 bases are a match to TRBD1. Germline trimming cut 1 base from V and 3 bases from J; bases unmatched to any gene: 6. This CDR3 contains 16 residues. Germline V gene data show CDR1 as SGHDN and CDR2 as FVKESK. The CDR3 is CASSQAGTVFYNEQFF. CDR3 nucleotide sequence: TGTGCCAGCAGCCAAGCGGGGACAGTCTTCTACAATGAGCAGTTCTTC.

There are a few counts of this clone. Mismatch with germline at one junction end may stem from a read error. The V call is TRBV28, the J call TRBJ2-1, with TRBD2 identical over 10 bases. The CDR3 loop spans 15 amino acids. The germline V gene encodes CDR1 MDHEN and CDR2 SYDVKM. For the CDR3, the DNA is TGTGCCAGCAATTTAGCGGGGGGAGACTACAATGAGCAGTTCTTC. Protein sequence: CASNLAGGDYNEQFF.

This chain joins TRBV19 and TRBJ1-2; 8 bases are a match to TRBD1. The V and J ends lost 5 bases and 7 bases, in that order; junction bases with no gene match: 6. The CDR3 loop spans 13 amino acids. Germline values: CDR1 LNHDA, CDR2 SQIVND (reference sequence). CDR3 amino acids: CASSQGQGSGYTF. CDR3 in DNA: TGTGCCAGTAGTCAAGGACAGGGAAGTGGCTACACCTTC.

The J gene is TRBJ1-2, the V gene TRBV20-1; D ambiguous. The germline V gene encodes CDR1 DFQATT and CDR2 SNEGSKA (reference sequence). The CDR3 spans 11 residues. V dropped 5 bases and J dropped 3 bases, with 7 bases sitting between them. The CDR3 reads CSAPVDYGYTF. The CDR3 nucleotides are TGCAGTGCTCCAGTGGACTATGGCTACACCTTC.

The chain uses TRBV19 and TRBJ1-1; 7 bases match TRBD1. The V gene end was trimmed by 5 bases and the J gene end by 3 bases; junction bases not matched to a gene: 3. This CDR3 contains 13 residues. In germline, CDR1 is LNHDA, CDR2 SQIVND (reference sequence). The CDR3 sequence: CASSSDRDTEAFF. The CDR3 DNA reads as TGTGCCAGTAGTTCTGACAGGGACACTGAAGCTTTCTTT.

CDR3 bases: TGTGCCAGTAGTACTACCTTCGGAGGCCTTCCAACTAATGAAAAACTGTTTTTT. Translating it yields CASSTTFGGLPTNEKLFF. This chain links TRBV19 with TRBJ1-4; no definite D call. CDR1 and CDR2 (germline): LNHDA, SQIVND (reference sequence). With 4 bases removed from V and 0 bases from J, the gap between germline ends came to 18 bases. This CDR3 has 18 amino acids.